Shown below are 22 T cell receptor beta chains from a single sample sequenced in a study of technical replicates of blood from a handful of donors (dated by TCRdb to 2017 to 2019). Receptor libraries were prepared by the immunoSEQ multiplex PCR assay. The source is immuneACCESS, and TCRdb retained only in-frame sequences with V and J called. Part of the clones is not carried over; for the studies checked, unresolved V genes explain less than half of this, and the remainder is unexplained. This sample has approximately 81,000 clones in its table, and about 97% of those were observed once. The ten biggest clones cover about 0.2% of the sample. The specimen sequenced was T cells isolated from PBMCs. These receptors were obtained from a human donor in good health.

This sequence joins TRBV7-9 and TRBJ2-6; no definite D call. Trimming cost V 1 base and J 0 bases, with 4 bases left between them. The CDR3 runs to 15 residues. CDR1 is SEHNR and CDR2 is FQNEAQ in the germline V gene (reference sequence). The CDR3 region is CASSLGNSGANVLTF. As DNA, the CDR3 is TGTGCCAGCAGCTTAGGTAACTCTGGGGCCAACGTCCTGACTTTC.

This sequence joins TRBV11-3 and TRBJ2-5; 8 nucleotides match TRBD2. Germline values: CDR1 SGHNT, CDR2 YENEEA. The CDR3 spans 17 residues. The V segment lost 4 bases and the J segment 6 bases; nucleotides outside the gene matches: 16. CDR3 protein: CASSSSGAGGVAQTQYF. The CDR3 nucleotides are TGTGCCAGCAGCTCCTCCGGGGCCGGGGGGGTGGCGCAGACCCAGTACTTC.

The gene calls are TRBV6-1 and TRBJ1-4; 8 positions match TRBD1. Looked up from germline, CDR1 is MNHNS and CDR2 is SASEGT. J lost 0 bases, V lost 9 bases, and 6 bases had no gene match. The CDR3 is 15 amino acids. The CDR3 nucleotides read TGTGCCAGTCTGACAGGGGATGCAACTAATGAAAAACTGTTTTTT. It translates to CASLTGDATNEKLFF.

This chain connects TRBV5-1 to TRBJ2-7; 7 bases line up with TRBD2. This CDR3 comprises 14 residues. CDR1 SGHRS and CDR2 YFSETQ come from the germline V gene. The V gene end was trimmed by 3 bases and the J gene end by 7 bases; junction bases not matched to a gene: 10. The CDR3 coding sequence is TGCGCCAGCAGCTCCCCGAGCGGGACCGAAGAGCAGTACTTC. Residues: CASSSPSGTEEQYF.

V is TRBV7-9 and J is TRBJ1-2; D is unclear. V gave up 2 bases and J gave up 4 bases, with 14 bases separating them. CDR3 length: 15 residues. Germline CDR1 and CDR2: SEHNR and FQNEAQ (reference sequence). The CDR3: CASSLSFDRGYGYTF. The CDR3 DNA follows: TGTGCCAGCAGCTTATCTTTCGACCGGGGCTATGGCTACACCTTC. The full variable domain, with the rest looked up from reference TRBV7-9 and TRBJ1-2, is DTGVSQNPRHKITKRGQNVTFRCDPISEHNRLYWYRQTLGQGPEFLTYFQNEAQLEKSRLLSDRFSAERPKGSFSTLEIQRTEQGDSAMYLCASSLSFDRGYGYTFGSGTRLTVV.

This chain joins TRBV6-6 and TRBJ1-1, with D possibly being TRBD1 (5 bases). The V end lost 10 bases, the J end lost 8 bases, and 11 bases lay between the germline ends. Germline-derived CDR1 and CDR2 are MNHNY and SVGAGI (reference sequence). The length of the CDR3 is 10 residues. This CDR3 reads CATQTDEAFF. For the CDR3, the DNA is TGTGCCACCCAGACAGACGAAGCTTTCTTT.

The rearrangement joins TRBV11-3 to TRBJ2-5; 7 bases match TRBD2. V shed 4 bases and J 5 bases; nucleotides not matched to a gene: 13. This CDR3 is built from 16 residues. Germline-derived CDR1 and CDR2 are SGHNT and YENEEA. CDR3 nucleotide sequence: TGTGCCAGCAGCTGGCGCCACCGGGACTACGGCGAGACCCAGTACTTC. It encodes CASSWRHRDYGETQYF.

This sequence joins TRBV6-1 and TRBJ2-7; 7 nucleotides agree with TRBD1. J was trimmed by 3 bases and V by 5 bases; bases with no gene match: 1. Germline CDR1 MNHNS, CDR2 SASEGT. The CDR3 contains 12 residues. CDR3 loop: CASSRDSYEQYF. In DNA, the CDR3 is TGTGCCAGCAGTCGGGACAGCTACGAGCAGTACTTC.

The chain couples TRBV7-2 to TRBJ2-2; the D gene is possibly TRBD2 (7 bases). The CDR3 is 13 residues long. Trimming stripped 3 bases from V and 8 bases from J, with 10 bases between. The V gene's germline CDR1 is SGHTA and CDR2 FQGNSA. The CDR3 loop reads CASSLGGAGELFF. The CDR3 nucleotides are TGTGCCAGCAGCTTGGGGGGGGCAGGGGAGCTGTTTTTT. Drawing the rest from reference TRBV7-2 and TRBJ2-2, the complete variable domain is GAGVSQSPSNKVTEKGKDVELRCDPISGHTALYWYRQSLGQGLEFLIYFQGNSAPDKSGLPSDRFSAERTGGSVSTLTIQRTQQEDSAVYLCASSLGGAGELFFGEGSRLTVL.

The chain has TRBV5-4 and TRBJ1-1; unclear D gene. This CDR3 has 14 amino acids. Trimming pared 0 bases from V and 3 bases from J, leaving 9 bases between. Germline V lookup: CDR1 SGHNT, CDR2 YYREEE (reference sequence). The DNA of the CDR3 is TGTGCCAGCAGCTTGGCCGCGGGCTACACTGAAGCTTTCTTT. The encoded protein is CASSLAAGYTEAFF.

This clone was picked up one time. The chain is built from TRBV28 and TRBJ1-5, with 11 positions matching TRBD1. Germline CDR1 reads MDHEN; CDR2 reads SYDVKM. The CDR3 has 18 amino acids. The junction had 14 bases not matched to a gene; V was cut back by 4 bases and J by 6 bases. CDR3 region: CASSWRPGTGGAGQPQHF. CDR3 coding DNA: TGTGCCAGCAGTTGGCGCCCCGGGACAGGGGGGGCCGGTCAGCCCCAGCATTTT.

The chain combines TRBV6-1 with TRBJ2-7; the match to TRBD2 covers 14 bases. From germline, CDR1 is MNHNS and CDR2 SASEGT. CDR3 length: 17 residues. V was pared by 2 bases and J by 5 bases, with 8 bases of the junction left unmatched. CDR3 region: CASSEWGLAGDEDEQYF. The CDR3 DNA follows: TGTGCCAGCAGTGAATGGGGACTAGCGGGGGATGAGGACGAGCAGTACTTC.

This sequence joins TRBV11-3 and TRBJ2-7; D is possibly TRBD1 (5 bases). The CDR3 runs to 14 residues. Germline lookup yields CDR1 SGHNT and CDR2 YENEEA. Trimming took 1 base from V and 7 from J, leaving 14 bases between them. CDR3 sequence reads: CASSLAGRVWEQYF. The DNA for the CDR3 is TGTGCCAGCAGCTTAGCGGGCAGGGTCTGGGAGCAGTACTTC.

The CDR3 DNA sequence: TGTGCCAGCAGTGAAGAGGCTAGCGGGTTCTACTCCTACAATGAGCAGTTCTTC. This codes for CASSEEASGFYSYNEQFF. The V call is TRBV6-1, the J call TRBJ2-1; 8 bases are shared with TRBD2. Per germline, CDR1 MNHNS and CDR2 SASEGT. This CDR3 comprises 18 residues. J was trimmed by 0 bases and V by 1 base; bases with no gene match: 8.

The chain recombines TRBV2 with TRBJ1-5; D gene ambiguous. CDR1 and CDR2 (germline): SNHLY, FYNNEI. The V gene lost 2 bases and the J gene lost 9 bases, with 11 bases spanning the gap. The CDR3 extends over 13 amino acids. CDR3 DNA: TGTGCCAGCAGTGAATTGGTGGGAGGGCCCCAGCATTTT. This gives the protein CASSELVGGPQHF. Supplemented by reference TRBV2 and TRBJ1-5, the full variable domain reads EPEVTQTPSHQVTQMGQEVILRCVPISNHLYFYWYRQILGQKVEFLVSFYNNEISEKSEIFDDQFSVERPDGSNFTLKIRSTKLEDSAMYFCASSELVGGPQHFGDGTRLSIL.

The V gene is TRBV28, the J gene TRBJ2-7, with TRBD2 matching over 7 bases. The CDR3 runs 19 residues. Trimming at V came to 3 bases and at J to 0 bases, leaving 17 bases not matched to a gene. Germline V gene lookup returns CDR1 MDHEN and CDR2 SYDVKM. This CDR3 reads CASSLSLKWGGSVSYEQYF. CDR3 nucleotides: TGTGCCAGCAGTTTGTCCCTAAAATGGGGCGGGAGTGTCTCCTACGAGCAGTACTTC.

This chain uses TRBV5-1 with TRBJ2-3; weak D call: TRBD1 (6 bases). The CDR3 covers 15 residues. In germline, CDR1 is SGHRS, CDR2 YFSETQ. V lost 4 bases, J lost 1 base, and 13 bases lay in between. DNA for the CDR3: TGCGCCAGCAGCGTGGTGGGGGCAGGCACAGATACGCAGTATTTT. It codes for CASSVVGAGTDTQYF.

The table lists this clone with a count of one. The chain links TRBV28 to TRBJ2-3; no reliable D call. Germline V gene data show CDR1 as MDHEN and CDR2 as SYDVKM. This CDR3 has 14 residues. V lost 6 bases, J lost 4 bases, and 14 bases lay in between. CDR3 DNA sequence: TGTGCCAGCAGACGCCGTGATAGAGCAGATACGCAGTATTTT. Amino acids: CASRRRDRADTQYF.

J is TRBJ2-3 and V is TRBV27; TRBD2 agrees at 11 bases. The CDR3 extends over 16 amino acids. V was clipped by 6 bases and J by 1 base; unmatched bases: 6. Germline CDR1 MNHEY, CDR2 SMNVEV (reference sequence). CDR3 loop: CASSGLAGGRTDTQYF. In DNA, the CDR3 is TGTGCCAGCAGCGGGCTAGCGGGAGGTCGCACAGATACGCAGTATTTT.

CDR3 sequence (DNA): TGTGCCAGCACCGAGGGGAGGCTCTCTGGAAACACCATATATTTT. Residues: CASTEGRLSGNTIYF. The rearrangement links TRBV6-5 to TRBJ1-3; TRBD1 is a possible D gene (5 bases). Trimming removed 7 bases at V and 0 bases at J, with 13 bases between. The germline gives CDR1 MNHEY, CDR2 SVGAGI. The CDR3 has 15 amino acids.

The V call is TRBV30, the J call TRBJ2-2, with 8 bases aligning to TRBD1. Trimming cost V 3 bases and J 7 bases; bases outside gene matches: 10. The CDR3 length is 15 residues. Germline V gene sequence: CDR1 GTSNPN, CDR2 SVGIG (reference sequence). CDR3 sequence: CAWRGQGRGNGELFF. The CDR3 DNA sequence: TGTGCCTGGAGAGGACAGGGAAGAGGGAACGGGGAGCTGTTTTTT.

The rearrangement uses TRBV19 and TRBJ2-3; weak D call: TRBD2 (6 bases). This CDR3 comprises 12 residues. CDR1 LNHDA and CDR2 SQIVND come from the germline V gene (reference sequence). In nucleotides, the CDR3 is TGTGCGGCGGGCCGGGAGACAGATACGCAGTATTTT. Its protein product is CAAGRETDTQYF.